This T cell receptor (beta chain) appears in the sequencing data of a study of PD-1 blockade in classical Hodgkin lymphoma. Overall study results and limits: By C4D1 there was a significant rise in CD4+ TCR diversity but not in CD8+ TCR diversity. Baseline TCR diversity was reportedly lower in newly diagnosed patients than in healthy donors. It was reported as lower still in relapsed/refractory patients.

Repertoires were generated with immunoSEQ multiplex PCR, while TCRdb's copy carries only in-frame clones and drops some. The repertoire has tens of thousands of clones, 90% of them found once; the top ten carry approximately 2.9%. With regard to this clone: Its matching antigen is unknown.

Time point specified: cycle 4 day 1 (C4D1), after 6 weeks of nivolumab. All patients relapsed after autologous stem cell transplantation, and brentuximab vedotin exposure varied. This CDR3 contains 13 residues. Germline V gives CDR1 SGHTA, CDR2 FQGTGA. Trimming shortened V by 2 bases and J by 6 bases, and 11 bases separated the two germline ends. V is TRBV7-3 and J is TRBJ2-7; D is perhaps TRBD1 (6 bases). The clonotype was recovered from a human donor with classical Hodgkin lymphoma. Sequenced here: peripheral blood mononuclear cells (PBMCs), sampled before the fourth cycle of nivolumab. CDR3 region: CASSLVQGGEQYF. The CDR3 nucleotides read TGTGCCAGCAGCTTAGTACAGGGCGGCGAGCAGTACTTC.